The present TCR beta chain was sequenced within a study of identical twins. Regarding the study as a whole: Twins shared beta out-of-frame sequences in excess, but this excess was weaker. Rather than following the same donors, the conclusions depended on cross-sectional statistical analysis. Memory repertoires lacked the insertion deficit that abundant cord blood beta clonotypes showed.

In the case of this clonotype: Its specificity is unknown.

TCRdb reprocessed the 5' RACE reads with MiXCR, giving one entry per CDR3 protein. The data contain around 1.7 million distinct CDR3 sequences, about 32% of them seen just once; the ten biggest clones take up 0.25% to 0.3%. Trimming took off 2 bases at V and 11 bases at J, with 14 bases between the two ends. The germline CDR1 and CDR2 sequences are SGHAT and FQNNGV. CDR3 size: 13 residues. Healthy Caucasians were all of the donors. The chain is built from TRBV11-2 and TRBJ2-3; D uncertain. Sequenced material: cord blood. The sequence was collected from a newborn girl in good health. The CDR3 protein is CASSLTNLHEQYF. CDR3 nucleotide sequence: TGTGCCAGCAGCTTAACAAACCTACATGAGCAGTATTTT.